The source of this T cell receptor beta chain is a study of cytomegalovirus exposure and HLA in healthy donors. Study-wide findings and caveats: Using the classifier, cytomegalovirus status was reportedly diagnosed with high specificity and sensitivity.

The repertoire was sequenced with immunoSEQ multiplex PCR; TCRdb's copy has only in-frame clones and lacks some. The sample lists under 200,000 clones; less than 90% were seen once. Looked up from germline, CDR1 is SGHVS and CDR2 is FNYEAQ. There are 17 residues in the CDR3. Losses at the gene ends were 1 base for V and 2 bases for J; bases not matched to a gene: 8. In regard to this clone: What it binds is unknown.

Sequencing input: PBMCs. The V call is TRBV7-6, the J call TRBJ2-3, with TRBD2 matching 8 bases. This clonotype was obtained from a woman in her twenties or thirties in good health and CMV-seronegative. In nucleotides, the CDR3 is TGTGCCAGCAGCTTAGGTTCGCTAGCGGGCTACACAGATACGCAGTATTTT. It codes for CASSLGSLAGYTDTQYF. Supplemented by reference TRBV7-6 and TRBJ2-3, the full variable domain reads GAGVSQSPRYKVTKRGQDVALRCDPISGHVSLYWYRQALGQGPEFLTYFNYEAQQDKSGLPNDRFSAERPEGSISTLTIQRTEQRDSAMYRCASSLGSLAGYTDTQYFGPGTRLTVL.